Shown below are 30 T cell receptor beta chains from a single sample sequenced in a study of OX40 agonist ivuxolimab in advanced cancers. Receptors were amplified or captured by the immunoSEQ multiplex PCR assay. The table was pulled from immuneACCESS by TCRdb, which kept in-frame rearrangements only. Such tables lose some clones; where checked, under half of the loss comes from unresolved V genes, and the rest has no known cause. Present in this sample are 80,000 or so clones, around 93% of which were seen just once. Together, the top ten hold roughly an eighth of the sample. Here the sequenced sample was CD4+ or CD8+ T cells sorted from blood, taken in a trial of the OX40 agonist ivuxolimab. The receptor set was obtained from an adult with an advanced solid tumor such as melanoma, head and neck, liver or kidney cancer.

The CDR3 region is CASSPSPALNEQFF. The CDR3 DNA reads TGTGCCAGCAGCCCTAGCCCCGCCCTCAATGAGCAGTTCTTC. The chain is built from TRBV7-9 and TRBJ2-1; maybe TRBD2 (5 bases). The CDR3 spans 14 residues. The V end was cut by 5 bases, the J end by 6 bases, with 14 bases between. The V gene's germline CDR1 is SEHNR and CDR2 FQNEAQ (reference sequence).

The chain is built from TRBV4-3 and TRBJ2-6; D gene uncertain. The CDR3 totals 17 residues. V lost 0 bases, J lost 0 bases, and 9 bases lay in between. In germline, CDR1 is LGHNA, CDR2 YSLEER. CDR3 protein: CASSQDLLTSGANVLTF. The CDR3 DNA follows: TGCGCCAGCAGCCAAGATCTATTGACCTCTGGGGCCAACGTCCTGACTTTC.

V gene TRBV4-3 combines with J gene TRBJ1-2; D gene ambiguous. Between the trimmed V and J ends, which lost 1 base and 6 bases, there was a span of 15 bases. CDR1 and CDR2 (germline): LGHNA, YSLEER. This CDR3 is built from 15 residues. The CDR3 DNA is TGCGCCAGCAGCCAAGGGGTGGGTCTCGGGAATGGCTACACCTTC. Its protein is CASSQGVGLGNGYTF.

The J gene is TRBJ1-1, the V gene TRBV5-6; D not resolved. Germline V lookup: CDR1 SGHDT, CDR2 YYEEEE. Trimming stripped 0 bases from V and 4 bases from J, with 7 bases between. The CDR3 loop spans 13 amino acids. Written as DNA, the CDR3 is TGTGCCAGCAGCTTGGATTGGGCCACTGAAGCTTTCTTT. Protein: CASSLDWATEAFF.

This rearrangement joins TRBV6-5 to TRBJ2-7; no definite D call. Looked up from germline, CDR1 is MNHEY and CDR2 is SVGAGI. The CDR3 is made up of 14 amino acids. Trimming shortened V by 0 bases and J by 7 bases, and 13 bases separated the two germline ends. The CDR3 DNA reads TGTGCCAGCAGTTACTCGCCGGCGCTAGGGGAGCAGTACTTC. It translates to CASSYSPALGEQYF.

This clone was observed a handful of times. This sequence joins TRBV6-5 and TRBJ1-4; D is ambiguous. Trimming cost V 5 bases and J 2 bases, with 9 bases left between them. The CDR3 is 14 amino acids. The germline gives CDR1 MNHEY, CDR2 SVGAGI. The CDR3 DNA is TGTGCCAGCAGTAACGGAGTGACTAATGAAAAACTGTTTTTT. It specifies CASSNGVTNEKLFF.

The chain links TRBV19 to TRBJ2-5; possibly TRBD1 or TRBD2 for D (5 bases each). The CDR3 contains 13 residues. Deletions cut 6 bases from V and 4 bases from J, with 12 bases between. Germline loops: CDR1 LNHDA, CDR2 SQIVND (reference sequence). CDR3 in amino acids: CASSRDGGETQYF. In DNA form, the CDR3 reads TGTGCCAGTAGCCGGGATGGGGGAGAGACCCAGTACTTC.

The chain couples TRBV13 to TRBJ2-5; TRBD1 or TRBD2 may be the D gene (5 bases each). CDR3 size: 17 residues. Germline lookup yields CDR1 PRHDT and CDR2 FYEKMQ (reference sequence). Trimming left V 0 bases short and J 0 bases short, with 14 bases between. CDR3 DNA: TGTGCCAGCAGCTTAGGCACCCGGGGACCGTACCAAGAGACCCAGTACTTC. It codes for CASSLGTRGPYQETQYF. Supplemented by reference TRBV13 and TRBJ2-5, the full variable domain reads AAGVIQSPRHLIKEKRETATLKCYPIPRHDTVYWYQQGPGQDPQFLISFYEKMQSDKGSIPDRFSAQQFSDYHSELNMSSLELGDSALYFCASSLGTRGPYQETQYFGPGTRLLVL.

The CDR3 protein is CASSQDAGTDTQYF. CDR3 DNA: TGCGCCAGCAGCCAAGATGCCGGCACAGATACGCAGTATTTT. This chain connects TRBV4-3 to TRBJ2-3; D is unclear. The CDR3 contains 14 residues. CDR1 is LGHNA and CDR2 is YSLEER in the germline V gene. Between the trimmed V and J ends, which lost 0 bases and 1 base, there was a span of 5 bases.

V usage is TRBV9 and J usage is TRBJ2-3, with TRBD1 matching over 7 bases. The germline gives CDR1 SGDLS, CDR2 YYNGEE. With V trimmed by 4 bases and J by 3 bases, 8 bases remained unmatched. The CDR3 is 15 amino acids. The CDR3 DNA is TGTGCCAGCAGCTTACGACAGGGTATAACAGATACGCAGTATTTT. Translated: CASSLRQGITDTQYF.

This chain links TRBV9 with TRBJ1-1, with TRBD1 matching over 10 bases. This CDR3 has 14 residues. Germline V gene data show CDR1 as SGDLS and CDR2 as YYNGEE. Unmatched junction bases numbered 2, after V lost 1 base and J lost 5 bases. CDR3 sequence: CASSVRTGGTEAFF. The CDR3 DNA sequence: TGTGCCAGCAGCGTACGGACAGGGGGGACTGAAGCTTTCTTT.

The chain employs TRBV7-8 and TRBJ1-2, with D unresolved. This CDR3 spans 16 amino acids. V lost 1 base and J 0 bases, leaving 12 bases between the germline ends. Germline CDR1 is SGHVS and CDR2 is FQNEAQ. The CDR3 nucleotides are TGTGCCAGCAGCTTAGAAGTGCTGGGGACTAACTATGGCTACACCTTC. It encodes CASSLEVLGTNYGYTF.

The sample holds a few counts of this clone. The rearrangement joins TRBV27 to TRBJ2-7; 10 nucleotides align to TRBD1. Germline V lookup: CDR1 MNHEY, CDR2 SMNVEV (reference sequence). The CDR3 is 14 amino acids. The trim removed 6 bases at V and 6 bases at J, leaving 8 bases unmatched. CDR3 sequence: CASSPGQGVREQYF. CDR3 sequence (DNA): TGTGCCAGCAGCCCTGGACAGGGGGTACGCGAGCAGTACTTC.

V and J are TRBV7-9 and TRBJ2-1; TRBD1 agrees at 8 bases. The CDR3 covers 13 residues. The V gene end was trimmed by 3 bases and the J gene end by 8 bases; junction bases not matched to a gene: 3. The V gene's germline CDR1 is SEHNR and CDR2 FQNEAQ (reference sequence). CDR3 DNA: TGTGCCAGCAGCTTTGGACAGGGCGATGAGCAGTTCTTC. This encodes CASSFGQGDEQFF.

The V and J genes are TRBV4-3 and TRBJ2-7; D is undetermined. This CDR3 contains 14 residues. Trimming took off 2 bases at V and 2 bases at J, with 10 bases between the two ends. Germline loops: CDR1 LGHNA, CDR2 YSLEER. The CDR3 here is CASSQSLLTYEQYF. CDR3 sequence (DNA): TGCGCCAGCAGCCAATCATTGCTCACCTACGAGCAGTACTTC.

The V and J genes are TRBV4-1 and TRBJ2-5, with D possibly called TRBD1 or TRBD2 (5 bases each). Deletions cut 2 bases from V and 5 bases from J, with 15 bases between. The CDR3 loop spans 15 amino acids. CDR1 is MGHRA, CDR2 YSYEKL, per germline. This CDR3 reads CASSQRRGGTETQYF. CDR3 in DNA: TGCGCCAGCAGCCAACGACGAGGTGGGACGGAGACCCAGTACTTC.

The chain is built from TRBV27 and TRBJ2-7, with D possibly being TRBD1 or TRBD2 (5 bases each). V was clipped by 3 bases and J by 1 base, with 13 bases between them. This CDR3 has 15 residues. Germline V CDR1 and CDR2: MNHEY, SMNVEV (reference sequence). CDR3 loop: CASSFGVGGSYEQYF. As DNA, the CDR3 is TGTGCCAGCAGTTTCGGGGTTGGGGGATCCTACGAGCAGTACTTC.

The chain joins TRBV11-2 to TRBJ2-3, with 15 bases lining up with TRBD2. V was clipped by 6 bases and J by 0 bases; unmatched bases: 4. CDR3 length equals 17 residues. Germline V gene lookup returns CDR1 SGHAT and CDR2 FQNNGV. The CDR3 sequence is CASRGTSGRPSTDTQYF. The CDR3 region has the DNA TGTGCCAGCAGGGGGACTAGCGGGAGGCCCAGCACAGATACGCAGTATTTT. The whole variable domain, filled in from reference TRBV11-2 and TRBJ2-3, reads EAGVAQSPRYKIIEKRQSVAFWCNPISGHATLYWYQQILGQGPKLLIQFQNNGVVDDSQLPKDRFSAERLKGVDSTLKIQPAKLEDSAVYLCASRGTSGRPSTDTQYFGPGTRLTVL.

The rearrangement uses TRBV19 and TRBJ2-3, with 12 positions matching TRBD2. CDR1 is LNHDA, CDR2 SQIVND, per germline (reference sequence). V dropped 3 bases and J dropped 5; count of bases not matched to a gene: 3. This CDR3 region has 15 residues. CDR3 amino acids: CASSMGLAGRDTQYF. DNA for the CDR3: TGTGCCAGTAGTATGGGACTAGCGGGCCGAGATACGCAGTATTTT.

The gene calls are TRBV6-5 and TRBJ1-5, with no clear D. The CDR3 loop spans 14 amino acids. The V gene's germline CDR1 is MNHEY and CDR2 SVGAGI. The V end was cut by 4 bases, the J end by 5 bases, with 12 bases between. The CDR3 bases are TGTGCCAGCAGTTCCCCCCGCGAGGATCAGCCCCAGCATTTT. Translated, it gives CASSSPREDQPQHF.

The chain combines TRBV29-1 with TRBJ2-7, with a tentative D call TRBD1 (6 bases). Trimming took 4 bases from V and 2 from J, leaving 12 bases between them. Looked up from germline, CDR1 is SQVTM and CDR2 is ANQGSEA. CDR3 length: 13 residues. CDR3 coding DNA: TGCAGCGTTGGAACAGGGCGGACCTACGAGCAGTACTTC. Its protein product is CSVGTGRTYEQYF.

The V gene is TRBV5-6, the J gene TRBJ2-1, with 7 bases fitting TRBD2. Germline CDR1 is SGHDT and CDR2 is YYEEEE. The CDR3 is 16 amino acids. Trimming at V came to 0 bases and at J to 2 bases, leaving 5 bases not matched to a gene. CDR3 protein: CASSLGLAVPYNEQFF. The CDR3 nucleotides are TGTGCCAGCAGCTTGGGTCTAGCGGTCCCCTACAATGAGCAGTTCTTC.

The count of this clone is one. This sequence joins TRBV7-8 and TRBJ1-1; TRBD1 is a possible D gene (5 bases). CDR1 is SGHVS, CDR2 FQNEAQ, per germline. The CDR3 totals 15 residues. Deletions cut 1 base from V and 1 base from J, with 10 bases between. The CDR3 sequence: CASSLGHQGNTEAFF. Here the CDR3 DNA reads TGTGCCAGCAGCTTAGGCCACCAGGGGAACACTGAAGCTTTCTTT.

The chain carries TRBV7-9 and TRBJ2-7; 7 bases fit TRBD1. Germline lookup yields CDR1 SEHNR and CDR2 FQNEAQ (reference sequence). The ends lost 2 bases at V and 4 bases at J; junction bases unmatched: 11. The CDR3 loop spans 16 amino acids. In DNA, the CDR3 is TGTGCCAGCAGCTTACCGCCCACAGGGGACGCTTACGAGCAGTACTTC. Translated, it gives CASSLPPTGDAYEQYF.

This chain links TRBV27 with TRBJ1-2, with D possibly TRBD1 on 6 matching bases. The germline V gene encodes CDR1 MNHEY and CDR2 SMNVEV (reference sequence). Between the trimmed V and J ends, which lost 5 bases and 4 bases, there was a span of 11 bases. This CDR3 contains 13 residues. The DNA for the CDR3 is TGTGCCAGCAGTCCCCGGGACACCTATGGCTACACCTTC. Translation gives CASSPRDTYGYTF.

This sequence joins TRBV7-9 and TRBJ1-2, with 9 positions matching TRBD1. The CDR3 sequence is 17 residues long. The germline CDR1 and CDR2 sequences are SEHNR and FQNEAQ (reference sequence). Trimming at V came to 4 bases and at J to 6 bases, leaving 15 bases not matched to a gene. The CDR3: CASSSRMILTGGDGYTF. The CDR3 bases are TGTGCCAGCAGCTCCCGGATGATCCTGACAGGGGGGGATGGCTACACCTTC.

V gene TRBV6-1 combines with J gene TRBJ1-5; 7 bases are a match to TRBD1. This CDR3 contains 16 residues. With 2 bases clipped from V and 2 bases from J, the junction kept 6 bases outside the gene matches. Germline assignment: CDR1 MNHNS and CDR2 SASEGT. The CDR3 is CASSELSQGGNQPQHF. CDR3 coding DNA: TGTGCCAGCAGTGAATTGAGCCAGGGGGGCAATCAGCCCCAGCATTTT.

V gene TRBV19 combines with J gene TRBJ2-5; D gene uncertain. The CDR3 spans 13 residues. From germline, CDR1 is LNHDA and CDR2 SQIVND (reference sequence). V lost 4 bases and J lost 5, with 11 bases in between. Written as DNA, the CDR3 is TGTGCCAGTAGTAGGTCCGCGTCGGAGACCCAGTACTTC. It specifies CASSRSASETQYF.

The chain recombines TRBV9 with TRBJ2-7; 10 positions agree with TRBD1. The length of the CDR3 is 15 residues. V trimming: 3 bases; J trimming: 6 bases; junction bases outside the gene matches: 9. The germline CDR1 and CDR2 sequences are SGDLS and YYNGEE. In nucleotides, the CDR3 is TGTGCCAGCAGCGAAACTACCGGGACAGGGGTCGAGCAGTACTTC. The encoded protein is CASSETTGTGVEQYF.

The rearrangement joins TRBV6-5 to TRBJ2-7; no reliable D call. The ends were cut back, 3 bases at V and 0 bases at J, with 6 bases in the middle. The CDR3 length is 13 residues. Germline CDR1 and CDR2: MNHEY and SVGAGI. The CDR3 region is CASSYPGSYEQYF. CDR3 bases: TGTGCCAGCAGTTATCCCGGCTCCTACGAGCAGTACTTC.